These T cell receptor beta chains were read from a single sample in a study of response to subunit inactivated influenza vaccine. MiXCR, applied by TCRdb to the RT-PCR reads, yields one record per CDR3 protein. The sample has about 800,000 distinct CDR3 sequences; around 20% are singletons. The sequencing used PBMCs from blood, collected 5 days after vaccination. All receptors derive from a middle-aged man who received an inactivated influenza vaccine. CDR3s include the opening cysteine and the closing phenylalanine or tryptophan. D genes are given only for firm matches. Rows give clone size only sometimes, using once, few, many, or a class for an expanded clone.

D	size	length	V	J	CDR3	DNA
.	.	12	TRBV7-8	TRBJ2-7	CASSRRAYEQYF	TGTGCCAGCAGCCGCAGGGCCTACGAGCAGTACTTC
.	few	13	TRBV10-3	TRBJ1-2	CAMLQGEFGGYTF	TGTGCCATGTTACAGGGAGAGTTCGGCGGCTACACCTTC
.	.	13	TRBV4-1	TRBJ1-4	CASSQPLGEKLFF	TGCGCCAGCAGCCAGCCTCTTGGGGAAAAACTGTTTTTT
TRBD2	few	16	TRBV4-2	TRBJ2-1	CASSQVGSRGGGEQFF	TGTGCCAGCAGCCAAGTTGGTAGCCGAGGCGGGGGGGAGCAGTTCTTC
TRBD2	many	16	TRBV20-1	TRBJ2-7	CSARTPAGGFSYEQYF	TGCAGTGCTAGAACGCCAGCGGGAGGTTTCTCCTACGAGCAGTACTTC
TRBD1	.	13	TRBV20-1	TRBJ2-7	CSVTGDPVYEQYF	TGCAGTGTGACAGGGGATCCGGTCTACGAGCAGTACTTC
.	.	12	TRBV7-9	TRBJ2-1	CASSERTDEQFF	TGTGCCAGCAGCGAAAGGACCGATGAGCAGTTCTTC
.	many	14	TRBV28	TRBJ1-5	CASSPRQDNQPQHF	TGTGCCAGCAGTCCGCGACAGGACAATCAGCCCCAGCATTTT
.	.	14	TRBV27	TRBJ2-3	CASSLLGAADTQYF	TGTGCCAGCAGTTTACTGGGGGCAGCAGATACGCAGTATTTT
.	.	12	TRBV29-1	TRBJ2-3	CSVVIFTDTQYF	TGCAGCGTTGTAATCTTCACAGATACGCAGTATTTT
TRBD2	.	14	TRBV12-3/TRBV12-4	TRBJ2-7	CASSLGTSTDEQYF	TGTGCCAGCAGTTTGGGGACTAGCACCGACGAGCAGTACTTC
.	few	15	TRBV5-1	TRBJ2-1	CASSLDTGNYNEQFF	TGCGCCAGCAGCTTAGATACAGGGAATTACAATGAGCAGTTCTTC
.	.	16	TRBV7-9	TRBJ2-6	CASITGEVAGANVLTF	TGTGCCAGCATCACAGGGGAGGTCGCTGGGGCCAACGTCCTGACTTTC